These 3 T cell receptor beta chains were all obtained from the same sample, sequenced in a study of molecular identifiers for immune sequencing clone quantification. TCRdb re-derived calls from the PCR reads in MiXCR, one entry per CDR3 protein. The repertoire holds over 550,000 distinct CDR3 sequences, 25% seen once, with about 0.84% in the top ten. The sample consisted of naive CD8+ T cells from blood, with Jurkat cell RNA spiked in. Subset given: FACS-sorted CD8+CD4-CCR7+CD45RA+ naive T cells. These TCRs come from a human donor in good health. Some libraries in this study had Jurkat cell RNA spiked in.

This clonotype was seen repeatedly, ten times or more. The V gene is TRBV30, the J gene TRBJ2-3; 7 nucleotides line up with TRBD2. CDR3 length equals 15 residues. J gave up 2 bases and V 0 bases, and 5 bases lay outside the gene matches. Germline-derived CDR1 and CDR2 are GTSNPN and SVGIG (reference sequence). The CDR3 sequence: CAWSVGAGLTDTQYF. The CDR3 bases are TGTGCCTGGAGTGTAGGAGCGGGACTCACAGATACGCAGTATTTT.

This clonotype has ten or more counts. The CDR3 bases are TGTGCCAGCAGTCTCCGGGGTCCAAGAGAAACTGAAGCTTTCTTT. It yields the protein CASSLRGPRETEAFF. The V gene is TRBV28, the J gene TRBJ1-1; D unresolved. The CDR3 runs to 15 residues. Germline V gives CDR1 MDHEN, CDR2 SYDVKM. V lost 5 bases and J lost 5, with 18 bases in between.

This clonotype has just one count. A much larger clonotype is one base distant, so this may be a read error. V gene TRBV10-3 combines with J gene TRBJ2-3; unclear D gene. Germline V gene data show CDR1 as ENHRY and CDR2 as SYGVKD. There are 13 residues in the CDR3. The V end lost 4 bases, the J end lost 10 bases, and 15 bases lay between the germline ends. CDR3 coding DNA: TGTGCCATCAGTGGCTCTCCGACAAGTGCGCAGTATTTT. Translating it yields CAISGSPTSAQYF.